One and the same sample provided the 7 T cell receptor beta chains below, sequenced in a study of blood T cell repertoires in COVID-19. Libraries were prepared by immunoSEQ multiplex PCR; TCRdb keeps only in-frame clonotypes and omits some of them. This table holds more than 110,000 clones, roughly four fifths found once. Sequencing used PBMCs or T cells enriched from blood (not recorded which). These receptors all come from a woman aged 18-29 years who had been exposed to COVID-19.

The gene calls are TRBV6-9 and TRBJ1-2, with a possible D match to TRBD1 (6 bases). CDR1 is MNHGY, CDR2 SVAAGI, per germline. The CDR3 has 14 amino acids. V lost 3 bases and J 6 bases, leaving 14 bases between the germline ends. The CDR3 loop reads CASSYEGGLNGYTF. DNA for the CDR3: TGTGCCAGCAGTTACGAAGGGGGTCTTAATGGCTACACCTTC.

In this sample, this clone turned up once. CDR3 in amino acids: CATGRDTTNSPLHF. Written as DNA, the CDR3 is TGTGCCACCGGCCGCGACACCACTAATTCACCCCTCCACTTT. The chain is built from TRBV19 and TRBJ1-6, with D uncertain. V was shortened by 10 bases and J by 6 bases, with 16 bases between the two germline ends. CDR1 is LNHDA, CDR2 SQIVND, per germline (reference sequence). CDR3 length: 14 residues.

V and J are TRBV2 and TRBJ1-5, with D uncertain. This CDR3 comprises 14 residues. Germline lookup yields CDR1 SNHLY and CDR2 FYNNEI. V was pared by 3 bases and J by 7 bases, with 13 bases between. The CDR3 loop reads CASSDTGGVQPQHF. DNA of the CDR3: TGTGCCAGCAGTGACACGGGCGGGGTCCAGCCCCAGCATTTT.

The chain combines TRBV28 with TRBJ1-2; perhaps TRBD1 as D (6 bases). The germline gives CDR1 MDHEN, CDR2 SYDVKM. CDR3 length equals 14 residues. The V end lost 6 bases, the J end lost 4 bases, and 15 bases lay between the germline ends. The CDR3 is CASSNRDISYGYTF. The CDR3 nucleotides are TGTGCCAGCAGCAACCGGGACATATCCTATGGCTACACCTTC.

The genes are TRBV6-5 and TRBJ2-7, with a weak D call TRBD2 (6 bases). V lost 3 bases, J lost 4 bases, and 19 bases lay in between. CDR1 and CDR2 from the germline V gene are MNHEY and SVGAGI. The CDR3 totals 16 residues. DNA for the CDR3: TGTGCCAGCAGTTATTTCGTCGCGGGAAATCATTACGAGCAGTACTTC. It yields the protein CASSYFVAGNHYEQYF.

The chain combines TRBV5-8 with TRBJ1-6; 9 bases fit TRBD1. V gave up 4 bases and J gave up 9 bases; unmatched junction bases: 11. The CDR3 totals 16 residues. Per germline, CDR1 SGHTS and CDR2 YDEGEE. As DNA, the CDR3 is TGTGCCAGCAGCAACCTCGGGACAGGGTTACGTTCACCCCTCCACTTT. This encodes CASSNLGTGLRSPLHF.

CDR3 protein: CASSTTTGPNTEAFF. The CDR3 bases are TGTGCCAGCAGTACAACAACAGGACCTAACACTGAAGCTTTCTTT. V usage is TRBV27 and J usage is TRBJ1-1, with D possibly matching TRBD1 (5 bases). This CDR3 has 15 residues. CDR1 and CDR2 from the germline V gene are MNHEY and SMNVEV (reference sequence). V was trimmed by 5 bases and J by 2 bases, leaving 15 bases between them.